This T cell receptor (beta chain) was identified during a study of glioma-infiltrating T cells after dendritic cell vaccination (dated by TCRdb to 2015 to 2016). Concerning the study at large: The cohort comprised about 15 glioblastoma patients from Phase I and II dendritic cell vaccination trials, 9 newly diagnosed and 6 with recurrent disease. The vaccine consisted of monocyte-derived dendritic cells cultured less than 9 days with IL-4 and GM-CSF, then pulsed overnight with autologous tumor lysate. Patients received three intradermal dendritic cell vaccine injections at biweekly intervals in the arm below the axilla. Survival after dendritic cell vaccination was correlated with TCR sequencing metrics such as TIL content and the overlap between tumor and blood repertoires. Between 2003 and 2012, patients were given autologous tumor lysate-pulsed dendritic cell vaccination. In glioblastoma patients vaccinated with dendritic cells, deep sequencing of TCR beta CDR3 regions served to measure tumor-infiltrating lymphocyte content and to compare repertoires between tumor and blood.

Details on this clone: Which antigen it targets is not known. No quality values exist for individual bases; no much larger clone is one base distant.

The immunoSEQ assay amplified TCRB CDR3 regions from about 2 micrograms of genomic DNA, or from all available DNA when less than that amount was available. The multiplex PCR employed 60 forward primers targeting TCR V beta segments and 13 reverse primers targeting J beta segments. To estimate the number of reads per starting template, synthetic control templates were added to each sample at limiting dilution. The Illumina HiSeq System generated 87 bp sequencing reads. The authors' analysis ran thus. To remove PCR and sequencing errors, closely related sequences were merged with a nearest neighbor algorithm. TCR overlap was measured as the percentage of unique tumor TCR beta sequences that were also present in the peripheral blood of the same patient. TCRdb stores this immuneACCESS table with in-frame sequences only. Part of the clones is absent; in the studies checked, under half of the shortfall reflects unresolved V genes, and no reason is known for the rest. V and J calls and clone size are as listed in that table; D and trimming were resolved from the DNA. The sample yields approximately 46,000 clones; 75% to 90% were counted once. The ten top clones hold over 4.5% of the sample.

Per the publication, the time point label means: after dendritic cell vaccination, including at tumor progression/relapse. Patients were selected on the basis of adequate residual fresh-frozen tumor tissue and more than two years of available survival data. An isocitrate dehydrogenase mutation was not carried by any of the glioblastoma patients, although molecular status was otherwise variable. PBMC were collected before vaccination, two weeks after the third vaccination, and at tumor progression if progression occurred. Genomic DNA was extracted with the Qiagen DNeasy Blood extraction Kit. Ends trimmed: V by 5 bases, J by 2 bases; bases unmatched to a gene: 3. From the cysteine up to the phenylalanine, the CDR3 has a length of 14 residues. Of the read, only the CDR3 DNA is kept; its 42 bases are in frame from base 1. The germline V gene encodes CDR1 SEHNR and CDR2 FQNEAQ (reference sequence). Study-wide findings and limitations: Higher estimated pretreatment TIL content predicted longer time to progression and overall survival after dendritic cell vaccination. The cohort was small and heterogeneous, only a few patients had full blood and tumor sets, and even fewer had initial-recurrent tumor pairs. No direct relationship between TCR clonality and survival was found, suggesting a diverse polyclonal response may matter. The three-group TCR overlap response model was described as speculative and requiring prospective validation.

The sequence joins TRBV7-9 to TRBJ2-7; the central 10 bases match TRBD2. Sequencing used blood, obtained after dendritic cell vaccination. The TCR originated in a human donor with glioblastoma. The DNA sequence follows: TGTGCCAGCAGCCGGACTAGCGGACCCTACGAGCAGTACTTC. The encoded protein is CASSRTSGPYEQYF.